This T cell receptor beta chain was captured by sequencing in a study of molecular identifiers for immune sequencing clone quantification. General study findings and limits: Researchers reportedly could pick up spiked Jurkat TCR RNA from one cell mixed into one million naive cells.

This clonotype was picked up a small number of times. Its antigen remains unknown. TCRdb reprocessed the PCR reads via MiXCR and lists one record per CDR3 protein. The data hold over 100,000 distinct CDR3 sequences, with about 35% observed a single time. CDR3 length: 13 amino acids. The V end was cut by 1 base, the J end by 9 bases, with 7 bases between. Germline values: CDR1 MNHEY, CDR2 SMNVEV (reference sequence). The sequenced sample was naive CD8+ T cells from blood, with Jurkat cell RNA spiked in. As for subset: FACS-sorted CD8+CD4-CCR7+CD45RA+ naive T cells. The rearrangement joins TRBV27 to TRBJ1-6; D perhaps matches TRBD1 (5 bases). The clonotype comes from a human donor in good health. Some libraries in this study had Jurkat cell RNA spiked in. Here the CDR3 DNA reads TGTGCCAGCAGTTTATGGCAGGGTTCACCCCTCCACTTT. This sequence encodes CASSLWQGSPLHF.